These 5 T cell receptor beta chains were sequenced from one sample in a study of T and B cells in COVID-19 patients. TRB was amplified from about 260-540 ng of blood genomic DNA. TRB rearrangements were amplified by multiplex PCR with BIOMED2 TRB-A/B primers. Using its own MiXCR run on the multiplex PCR reads, TCRdb lists one record per CDR3 protein. The data show thousands of distinct CDR3 sequences, with approximately 22% seen just once and over 3.5% held by the top ten. The source material was blood. The receptors were sampled from a human donor who had recovered from COVID-19.

CDR3 region: CASSHPEYNSPLHF. In DNA, the CDR3 is TGCGCCAGCAGCCACCCCGAATATAATTCACCCCTCCACTTT. V gene TRBV5-1 combines with J gene TRBJ1-6; no clear D gene. Germline V lookup: CDR1 SGHRS, CDR2 YFSETQ. Between the trimmed V and J ends, which lost 4 bases and 4 bases, there was a span of 9 bases. This CDR3 is built from 14 residues.

This clonotype is labeled as medium-sized. This sequence joins TRBV6-5 and TRBJ2-7, with no clear D. V was clipped by 8 bases and J by 6 bases, with 26 bases between them. Germline V gives CDR1 MNHEY, CDR2 SVGAGI. The CDR3 loop spans 16 amino acids. The CDR3: CASSPGMRLQSSEQYF. In nucleotides, the CDR3 is TGTGCCAGCTCCCCCGGCATGAGATTACAGTCAAGCGAGCAGTACTTC.

This chain joins TRBV5-1 and TRBJ2-3, with 8 nucleotides matching TRBD2. The ends lost 0 bases at V and 1 base at J; junction bases unmatched: 4. The CDR3 covers 16 residues. The germline CDR1 and CDR2 sequences are SGHRS and YFSETQ. DNA for the CDR3: TGCGCCAGCAGCTTGGCCAGCGGGGGCCGCACAGATACGCAGTATTTT. This gives the protein CASSLASGGRTDTQYF.

This clonotype was counted only a few times. The V and J genes are TRBV6-9 and TRBJ1-1, with TRBD1 as a possible D gene (6 bases). The CDR3 runs 15 residues. The germline V gene encodes CDR1 MNHGY and CDR2 SVAAGI. V was trimmed by 8 bases and J by 1 base, leaving 17 bases between them. CDR3 nucleotides: TGTGCCAGCCCGGACAGCCGAGCGGGGAACACTGAAGCTTTCTTT. Amino acid sequence: CASPDSRAGNTEAFF.

Only a few counts were recorded for this clonotype. This sequence joins TRBV5-1 and TRBJ2-3, with D hard to call. Germline lookup yields CDR1 SGHRS and CDR2 YFSETQ. With 2 bases removed from V and 0 bases from J, the gap between germline ends came to 13 bases. The CDR3 runs 16 residues. CDR3 in DNA: TGCGCCAGCAGCTTCAGGCAGGCGGTAAGCACAGATACGCAGTATTTT. It translates to CASSFRQAVSTDTQYF.